This TCR beta chain stems from a study of shared clonotypes between healthy human individuals. About the research overall: Plates per donor: three CD4 naive, three CD4 memory, two CD8 naive, one CD8 memory.

Generated by immunoSEQ multiplex PCR, the TCRdb table keeps only in-frame clones and is missing some. Of about 1.5 million clones listed, around 98% are singletons. This clonotype was obtained from a man in his thirties or forties in good health. The specimen sequenced was naive CD4+ T cells sorted from blood. Regarding subset: CD45RA+ positively selected.

The CDR3 spells CASSHLGTRHNEQFF. The CDR3 nucleotides are TGCGCCAGCAGCCATCTTGGGACTAGACACAATGAGCAGTTCTTC. The chain links TRBV4-1 to TRBJ2-1, with 8 bases that match TRBD2. There are 15 residues in the CDR3. V lost 3 bases to trimming and J lost 5 bases; unmatched junction nucleotides: 6. Germline-derived CDR1 and CDR2 are MGHRA and YSYEKL.